The 22 T cell receptor beta chains listed next were all sequenced from one sample in a study of cytomegalovirus exposure and HLA in healthy donors. The PCR was carried out with 60 Vbeta primers and 13 Jbeta primers. Sequencing was performed with immunoSEQ multiplex PCR; in TCRdb, only in-frame clones are kept and a portion is missing. The sample shows 95,000 to 150,000 clones, 78% of them seen only once. Sequencing used PBMCs. These receptors all come from a man between 25 and 39 years old in good health and CMV-seropositive.

As to this clone: This CDR3 is also generated by other DNA sequences in the sample. J is TRBJ2-7 and V is TRBV5-1; TRBD1 might be the D (5 bases). Germline CDR1 and CDR2: SGHRS and YFSETQ. V was trimmed by 4 bases and J by 0 bases, leaving 14 bases between them. The length of the CDR3 is 15 residues. The CDR3 sequence is CASSLTGGSSYEQYF. The CDR3 DNA follows: TGCGCCAGCAGCCTCACAGGTGGTAGCTCCTACGAGCAGTACTTC.

This chain connects TRBV30 to TRBJ2-3; D uncertain. The CDR3 is 13 amino acids. Germline assignment: CDR1 GTSNPN and CDR2 SVGIG (reference sequence). The V and J ends lost 0 bases and 1 base respectively, with 5 bases between them. CDR3 protein: CAWSVQRTDTQYF. CDR3 nucleotides: TGTGCCTGGAGTGTACAACGCACAGATACGCAGTATTTT.

This chain links TRBV28 with TRBJ1-3; no reliable D call. Germline V gene sequence: CDR1 MDHEN, CDR2 SYDVKM. The V end was cut by 1 base, the J end by 0 bases, with 7 bases between. CDR3 length equals 15 residues. The CDR3 DNA sequence: TGTGCCAGCAGTTTATCGGTGATCTCTGGAAACACCATATATTTT. It translates to CASSLSVISGNTIYF.

As regards this clone: The sample carries other DNA sequences with the same CDR3. The chain joins TRBV19 to TRBJ1-5, with TRBD1 matching over 8 bases. CDR1 and CDR2 (germline): LNHDA, SQIVND (reference sequence). With 4 bases clipped from V and 3 bases from J, the junction kept 5 bases outside the gene matches. The CDR3 totals 15 residues. The CDR3, as DNA: TGTGCCAGTAGTAGGGGACAGGTCCCCAATCAGCCCCAGCATTTT. It yields the protein CASSRGQVPNQPQHF.

The V gene is TRBV7-3, the J gene TRBJ1-1; D unresolved. The V gene lost 5 bases and the J gene lost 1 base, with 8 bases spanning the gap. This CDR3 contains 13 residues. Germline CDR1 is SGHTA and CDR2 is FQGTGA. The CDR3 nucleotides are TGTGCCAGCAGCCTTCAGAAGAACACTGAAGCTTTCTTT. It specifies CASSLQKNTEAFF.

This clone was detected many times. The V gene is TRBV4-3, the J gene TRBJ1-2; 8 nucleotides align to TRBD1. Germline values: CDR1 LGHNA, CDR2 YSLEER. There are 14 residues in the CDR3. After removal of 4 bases from V and 4 bases from J, the junction contained 5 bases not matched to a gene. As DNA, the CDR3 is TGCGCCAGCAGCCCCGGGACAGGCAGCTATGGCTACACCTTC. The encoded protein is CASSPGTGSYGYTF.

This clone was counted a single time. V usage is TRBV7-2 and J usage is TRBJ2-1, with 7 bases lining up with TRBD1. J lost 2 bases, V lost 1 base, and 2 bases had no gene match. The CDR3 runs 15 residues. Germline loops: CDR1 SGHTA, CDR2 FQGNSA. The CDR3 coding sequence is TGTGCCAGCAGCTTAGGTCAGGGGGCCTACAATGAGCAGTTCTTC. Translating it yields CASSLGQGAYNEQFF.

The chain uses TRBV28 and TRBJ1-4, with TRBD1 identical over 9 bases. Trimming took 5 bases from V and 8 from J; bases not matched to a gene: 6. The CDR3 is 14 amino acids. The germline gives CDR1 MDHEN, CDR2 SYDVKM. CDR3 protein: CASSTQGAGEKLFF. In DNA form, the CDR3 reads TGTGCCAGCAGTACACAGGGGGCAGGAGAAAAACTGTTTTTT.

The CDR3: CASSIRSYGYTF. DNA for the CDR3: TGTGCCAGTAGTATTCGGTCTTATGGCTACACCTTC. This rearrangement joins TRBV19 to TRBJ1-2, with unresolved D. Germline lookup yields CDR1 LNHDA and CDR2 SQIVND (reference sequence). V was clipped by 3 bases and J by 5 bases, with 7 bases between them. The CDR3 loop spans 12 amino acids.

The J gene is TRBJ2-7, the V gene TRBV5-8, with a weak D call TRBD1 (6 bases). Germline loops: CDR1 SGHTS, CDR2 YDEGEE. The CDR3 contains 15 residues. V was trimmed by 0 bases and J by 4 bases, leaving 14 bases between them. DNA of the CDR3: TGTGCCAGCAGCTTGGAGGGACATATAAATTACGAGCAGTACTTC. The encoded protein is CASSLEGHINYEQYF.

The J gene is TRBJ2-3, the V gene TRBV4-2, with 15 bases that match TRBD2. Germline CDR1 is LGHNA and CDR2 is YNFKEQ. The CDR3 loop spans 18 amino acids. The junction had 6 bases not matched to a gene; V was cut back by 4 bases and J by 1 base. The CDR3 loop reads CASSPRTSGRVGTDTQYF. CDR3 DNA: TGTGCCAGCAGCCCACGGACTAGCGGGAGGGTCGGCACAGATACGCAGTATTTT.

This rearrangement joins TRBV7-2 to TRBJ1-2; D is uncertain. The CDR3 sequence is 13 residues long. Germline CDR1 is SGHTA and CDR2 is FQGNSA. With 1 base removed from V and 3 bases from J, the gap between germline ends came to 6 bases. The CDR3 is CASSLVSDYGYTF. CDR3 nucleotides: TGTGCCAGCAGCTTAGTTTCAGACTATGGCTACACCTTC.

This clone came up a few times. The rearrangement links TRBV29-1 to TRBJ2-2; 9 bases fit TRBD2. The V gene's germline CDR1 is SQVTM and CDR2 ANQGSEA. This CDR3 region has 12 residues. The V segment lost 7 bases and the J segment 8 bases; nucleotides outside the gene matches: 5. The CDR3 coding sequence is TGCAGCGGGAGGGGACTAGCTGGGGAGCTGTTTTTT. It is translated as CSGRGLAGELFF.

V gene TRBV27 combines with J gene TRBJ1-1, with a tentative D call TRBD1 (5 bases). The V gene lost 4 bases and the J gene lost 0 bases, with 15 bases spanning the gap. The CDR3 consists of 16 residues. Looked up from germline, CDR1 is MNHEY and CDR2 is SMNVEV (reference sequence). The CDR3 protein is CASSWGTGGVNTEAFF. The CDR3 DNA is TGTGCCAGCAGTTGGGGAACCGGAGGGGTGAACACTGAAGCTTTCTTT.

CDR3 coding DNA: TGTGCCAGCAGCTTAGGCCAGGGAAGCAATCAGCCCCAGCATTTT. This codes for CASSLGQGSNQPQHF. This sequence joins TRBV7-6 and TRBJ1-5, with a possible D match to TRBD1 (5 bases). This CDR3 region has 15 residues. In germline, CDR1 is SGHVS, CDR2 FNYEAQ. The V end was cut by 1 base, the J end by 1 base, with 8 bases between.

This clone appeared a single time. The V call is TRBV10-2, the J call TRBJ1-1; D may be TRBD1 (5 bases). Looked up from germline, CDR1 is WSHSY and CDR2 is SAAADI. Deletions cut 6 bases from V and 4 bases from J, with 9 bases between. This CDR3 contains 12 residues. The CDR3: CASRGGGTEAFF. The CDR3 bases are TGCGCCAGCAGGGGGGGAGGCACTGAAGCTTTCTTT.

This clone was observed a single time. This chain joins TRBV6-5 and TRBJ2-3, with TRBD2 matching 7 bases. After removal of 6 bases from V and 2 bases from J, the junction contained 11 bases not matched to a gene. CDR3 length equals 16 residues. Germline-derived CDR1 and CDR2 are MNHEY and SVGAGI. CDR3 residues: CASSYGGLGFTDTQYF. In nucleotides, the CDR3 is TGTGCCAGCAGCTACGGGGGGTTGGGTTTCACAGATACGCAGTATTTT.

V gene TRBV28 combines with J gene TRBJ2-1, with D maybe TRBD2 (6 bases). This CDR3 has 12 amino acids. With 1 base removed from V and 11 bases from J, the gap between germline ends came to 9 bases. Germline assignment: CDR1 MDHEN and CDR2 SYDVKM. CDR3: CASSLSGRQQFF. The CDR3 region has the DNA TGTGCCAGCAGTTTATCTGGGAGGCAGCAGTTCTTC.

The chain employs TRBV5-1 and TRBJ1-2; 7 bases line up with TRBD1. The CDR3 length is 15 residues. The V gene's germline CDR1 is SGHRS and CDR2 YFSETQ. J gave up 0 bases and V 3 bases, and 5 bases lay outside the gene matches. CDR3 DNA sequence: TGCGCCAGCAGCTCGACAGGGAACGCTAACTATGGCTACACCTTC. This encodes CASSSTGNANYGYTF.

V usage is TRBV20-1 and J usage is TRBJ1-5; D uncertain. The CDR3 has 11 amino acids. The germline V gene has CDR1 DFQATT and CDR2 SNEGSKA (reference sequence). Trimming stripped 5 bases from V and 4 bases from J, with 6 bases between. The CDR3 spells CSASNNQPQHF. In nucleotides, the CDR3 is TGCAGTGCTTCAAATAATCAGCCCCAGCATTTT.

This clone was seen more than once but under ten times. The rearrangement links TRBV28 to TRBJ1-5; maybe TRBD1 (5 bases). The CDR3 has 17 residues. Germline CDR1 and CDR2: MDHEN and SYDVKM. The V and J ends lost 5 bases and 0 bases respectively, with 17 bases between them. CDR3 DNA: TGTGCCAGCAGTCCGGGGGAATGGCACAATAGCAATCAGCCCCAGCATTTT. This encodes CASSPGEWHNSNQPQHF.

This chain connects TRBV27 to TRBJ2-1; 7 bases are shared with TRBD2. This CDR3 contains 14 residues. With V trimmed by 5 bases and J by 6 bases, 7 bases remained unmatched. The germline gives CDR1 MNHEY, CDR2 SMNVEV (reference sequence). The DNA for the CDR3 is TGTGCCAGCAGTCCCCGGACTAGTGTCAATGAGCAGTTCTTC. Translated: CASSPRTSVNEQFF.